Included here is one TCR beta chain sequence, with context. Antigen specificity is unknown. Original analysis: ImmunoSEQ only sent back junction sequences with no quality scores, so filtering was done differently. Sequencing used immunoSEQ multiplex PCR; TCRdb keeps in-frame clones, though not all of them. V and J calls and clone size are as listed in that table; D and trimming were resolved from the DNA. Here the sample spans over a million clones, about 80% being singletons. The data belong to a study of shared clonotypes between healthy human individuals. Findings and limits, study-wide: Naive subsets tended to show greater estimated richness than memory subsets. The four-donor shared clonotypes exceeded non-shared clonotypes in generation probability, with non-shared ones scoring lower.

V lost 2 bases and J lost 0, with 4 bases in between. Germline values: CDR1 GTSNPN, CDR2 SVGIG (reference sequence). This CDR3 is 12 amino acids long. V usage is TRBV30 and J usage is TRBJ2-5; D not resolved. The sequence was obtained from a man aged 18 to 30 in good health. Sequenced sample: memory CD4+ T cells sorted from blood. Subset: CD45RA-negative fraction. The CDR3 sequence is CAWSPYQETQYF. Written as DNA, the CDR3 is TGTGCCTGGAGTCCGTACCAAGAGACCCAGTACTTC.